The clone carrying this TCR beta chain was seen a handful of times. As yet, its antigen is unknown. The data derive from a study of T-cell reconstitution after alpha-beta-depleted transplantation in children. Regarding the study as a whole: Newly made T cells mostly supplied T-cell counts and diversity one year after transplant. Surviving recipient T cells and thymic progenitors underlay high day-60 TCRbeta diversity in some patients. Several hundred graft clones that had expanded were reportedly the source of alpha-beta T cells about two months after transplant.

CDR1 and CDR2 from the germline V gene are KGHDR and SFDVKD. J gave up 12 bases and V 2 bases, and 11 bases lay outside the gene matches. This CDR3 contains 15 residues. Preparation of the TCRbeta library used unique molecular identifiers. TCRdb re-called the PCR reads through MiXCR, storing one row per CDR3 protein. The sample shows fewer than 250,000 distinct CDR3 sequences, under 20% of them seen only once. This sequence joins TRBV24-1 and TRBJ2-1; 8 positions agree with TRBD1. The specimen was PBMCs, mostly from graft donor cells, collected 360 days after TCRalphabeta/CD19-depleted stem cell transplant. This TCR was sampled from a male patient between 2 and 9 years old who had a stem cell transplant for acute lymphoblastic leukemia, so the T cells may come from the graft donor. The CDR3 is CATSDSGTGNNAQFF. The CDR3 nucleotides read TGTGCCACCAGTGATTCCGGGACAGGCAACAACGCGCAGTTCTTC.